The 18 T cell receptor beta chains below were found in one sample sequenced in a study of T cells after yellow fever vaccination. TCRdb analysed the 5' RACE reads with MiXCR anew, one entry per CDR3 protein. Here the sample spans under 150,000 distinct CDR3 sequences, less than 9.5% being singletons. The input for sequencing was CD4+ T cells sorted from PBMCs, taken 5 days after the yellow fever booster vaccination. The receptors here all came from a man aged 25 to 40 who received the YFV17D yellow fever vaccine.

This clonotype was observed many times. The chain recombines TRBV12-3 or TRBV12-4 with TRBJ2-5; D is unresolved. This CDR3 has 13 residues. The germline V and J ends were trimmed by 6 bases and 7 bases, with 15 bases remaining between them. The CDR3 is CASSMLSSGTQYF. The CDR3, as DNA: TGTGCCAGCAGCATGTTGAGCTCGGGGACCCAGTACTTC.

This clonotype was counted many times. The chain joins TRBV5-1 to TRBJ2-5; unclear D gene. This CDR3 contains 15 residues. CDR1 and CDR2 (germline): SGHRS, YFSETQ. V was pared by 1 base and J by 1 base, with 11 bases between. CDR3: CASSLLGQAQETQYF. CDR3 nucleotide sequence: TGCGCCAGCAGCTTGCTCGGGCAGGCCCAAGAGACCCAGTACTTC.

This clonotype was observed many times. This chain connects TRBV18 to TRBJ2-3, with 7 bases aligning to TRBD2. With V trimmed by 6 bases and J by 0 bases, 9 bases remained unmatched. The V gene's germline CDR1 is KGHSH and CDR2 LQKENI. This CDR3 has 16 amino acids. The CDR3 DNA follows: TGTGCCAGCTCGCACCCGCGGGGGTCTAGCACAGATACGCAGTATTTT. Translated: CASSHPRGSSTDTQYF.

This clonotype was recorded many times. V usage is TRBV12-3 or TRBV12-4 and J usage is TRBJ2-7; TRBD2 agrees at 12 bases. V lost 6 bases to trimming and J lost 2 bases; unmatched junction nucleotides: 2. This CDR3 comprises 14 residues. The DNA of the CDR3 is TGTGCCAGCAGCCGACTAGCGGGAGCCTACGAGCAGTACTTC. Translating gives CASSRLAGAYEQYF.

This clonotype showed up many times. The chain carries TRBV6-5 and TRBJ2-7; tentatively, D is TRBD2 (6 bases). This CDR3 region has 15 residues. The V end was cut by 0 bases, the J end by 3 bases, with 12 bases between. Germline-derived CDR1 and CDR2 are MNHEY and SVGAGI. CDR3: CASSYSTVGGYEQYF. CDR3 in DNA: TGTGCCAGCAGTTACTCGACGGTGGGAGGCTACGAGCAGTACTTC.

This clonotype was picked up many times. CDR3 DNA: TGCAGTGCAGGCAGGGGGCGAGATACGCAGTATTTT. This translates into CSAGRGRDTQYF. This chain uses TRBV20-1 with TRBJ2-3; 8 bases align to TRBD1. The V segment lost 6 bases and the J segment 5 bases; nucleotides outside the gene matches: 4. Per the germline V gene, CDR1 is DFQATT and CDR2 is SNEGSKA (reference sequence). There are 12 residues in the CDR3.

This clonotype showed up many times. V usage is TRBV18 and J usage is TRBJ2-3, with a tentative D call TRBD1 (5 bases). The V end lost 4 bases, the J end lost 4 bases, and 12 bases lay between the germline ends. Looked up from germline, CDR1 is KGHSH and CDR2 is LQKENI. CDR3 length: 14 residues. DNA for the CDR3: TGTGCCAGCTCACTCGTAAGGGGCGCAGATACGCAGTATTTT. Protein product: CASSLVRGADTQYF.

This clonotype was detected a few times. The chain employs TRBV7-2 and TRBJ2-6; D perhaps matches TRBD2 (5 bases). This CDR3 region has 17 residues. Trimming removed 4 bases from V and 0 bases from J, with 13 bases in between. Germline lookup yields CDR1 SGHTA and CDR2 FQGNSA. CDR3 sequence reads: CASSSRTGSSGANVLTF. The CDR3 DNA follows: TGTGCCAGCAGCTCGAGGACGGGGAGCTCTGGGGCCAACGTCCTGACTTTC.

This clonotype was recorded many times. The V gene is TRBV5-1, the J gene TRBJ2-5; D gene ambiguous. The CDR3 length is 13 residues. The V end lost 1 base, the J end lost 1 base, and 5 bases lay between the germline ends. The germline V gene has CDR1 SGHRS and CDR2 YFSETQ. CDR3 DNA: TGCGCCAGCAGCTTGTGGACCCAAGAGACCCAGTACTTC. Protein: CASSLWTQETQYF.

This clonotype was picked up many times. The chain couples TRBV14 to TRBJ2-3; no clear D gene. From germline, CDR1 is SGHDN and CDR2 FVKESK. The CDR3 loop spans 11 amino acids. Trimming removed 5 bases at V and 6 bases at J, with 6 bases between. CDR3 amino acids: CASSNRDTQYF. In DNA form, the CDR3 reads TGTGCCAGCAGCAACCGGGATACGCAGTATTTT.

Many counts were recorded for this clonotype. The chain has TRBV20-1 and TRBJ2-7; 11 nucleotides agree with TRBD2. The trim removed 5 bases at V and 3 bases at J, leaving 6 bases unmatched. Germline values: CDR1 DFQATT, CDR2 SNEGSKA (reference sequence). This CDR3 has 14 amino acids. CDR3 residues: CSAFSGRASYEQYF. The CDR3 bases are TGCAGTGCTTTTAGCGGGAGGGCGAGCTACGAGCAGTACTTC.

This clonotype was seen repeatedly, ten times or more. The chain is built from TRBV7-9 and TRBJ2-2; a possible D gene is TRBD1 (5 bases). This CDR3 has 15 residues. Germline assignment: CDR1 SEHNR and CDR2 FQNEAQ (reference sequence). V lost 3 bases, J lost 7 bases, and 15 bases lay in between. CDR3 DNA sequence: TGTGCCAGCAGCTTCCTGCAGGGTAGAGGCGGGGAGCTGTTTTTT. This sequence encodes CASSFLQGRGGELFF.

This clonotype was seen at least ten times. The V call is TRBV7-2, the J call TRBJ2-7, with 11 bases lining up with TRBD2. The CDR3 contains 15 residues. Germline CDR1 SGHTA, CDR2 FQGNSA. V trimming: 3 bases; J trimming: 6 bases; junction bases outside the gene matches: 7. The CDR3: CASSFLLAGAGEQYF. Here the CDR3 DNA reads TGTGCCAGCAGCTTTTTACTAGCGGGAGCGGGCGAGCAGTACTTC.

This clonotype was detected ten times or more. This rearrangement joins TRBV12-3 or TRBV12-4 to TRBJ2-3, with D possibly TRBD2 on 6 matching bases. V lost 4 bases, J lost 10 bases, and 15 bases lay in between. This CDR3 spans 13 amino acids. This chain's CDR3 is CASSSPRLVAQYF. CDR3 sequence (DNA): TGTGCCAGCAGTTCTCCCAGACTAGTTGCGCAGTATTTT.

This clonotype has a count of ten or more. This sequence joins TRBV6-5 and TRBJ2-7; D may be TRBD1 or TRBD2 (6 bases each). The CDR3 runs 12 residues. Germline loops: CDR1 MNHEY, CDR2 SVGAGI. Trimming removed 8 bases at V and 7 bases at J, with 15 bases between. CDR3 DNA sequence: TGTGCCAGCCTTGGACGGGGGCGGGAGCAGTACTTC. It specifies CASLGRGREQYF.

This clonotype was seen many times. This chain connects TRBV7-8 to TRBJ1-1, with D possibly TRBD1 on 5 matching bases. The CDR3 has 14 residues. Trimming stripped 4 bases from V and 0 bases from J, with 9 bases between. CDR1 SGHVS and CDR2 FQNEAQ come from the germline V gene. CDR3 in amino acids: CASSSGTVNTEAFF. CDR3 DNA: TGTGCCAGCAGCTCGGGGACGGTGAACACTGAAGCTTTCTTT.

In this sample, this clonotype turned up many times. The chain combines TRBV4-3 with TRBJ2-5; TRBD1 matches at 7 bases. CDR1 is LGHNA, CDR2 YSLEER, per germline. The CDR3 spans 18 residues. The ends lost 0 bases at V and 3 bases at J; junction bases unmatched: 13. CDR3: CASSQDYRGTGAEETQYF. CDR3 sequence (DNA): TGCGCCAGCAGCCAAGATTACCGGGGTACAGGGGCTGAAGAGACCCAGTACTTC.

There are many counts of this clonotype. The V call is TRBV4-2, the J call TRBJ1-5; the D is unclear. The V end was cut by 1 base, the J end by 5 bases, with 9 bases between. In germline, CDR1 is LGHNA, CDR2 YNFKEQ. This CDR3 region has 14 residues. CDR3 sequence: CASSQGEGYQPQHF. The CDR3 coding sequence is TGTGCCAGCAGCCAAGGGGAGGGCTATCAGCCCCAGCATTTT.